This is a list of T cell receptor beta chains from one sample in a study of blood T cell repertoires in COVID-19. Produced via immunoSEQ multiplex PCR; TCRdb's table is partial and in-frame only. The profile shows approximately 80,000 clones, approximately 85% of them singletons. Sequencing was done on a sample of peripheral blood. Receptor source: a man aged 50-59 years with COVID-19, enrolled during active disease. The CDR3 runs from the conserved cysteine through the conserved F or W. A D gene is named only where the DNA matches it firmly. Clone size is shown for a subset of rows, as once, few, many or a class of expanded clone.

J	D	size	V	CDR3	DNA
TRBJ2-1	TRBD2	NA	TRBV5-1	CASSLGLAGDGDEQFF	TGCGCCAGCAGCTTGGGACTAGCGGGAGATGGTGATGAGCAGTTCTTC
TRBJ2-5	NA	few	TRBV4-3	CASALGLTGTQYF	TGCGCCAGCGCTCTGGGCCTCACCGGGACCCAGTACTTC
TRBJ1-1	NA	once	TRBV19	CASWDIPYEAFF	TGTGCCAGTTGGGACATTCCTTATGAAGCTTTCTTT
TRBJ1-5	TRBD1	NA	TRBV6-5	CASRVDRGGNQPQHF	TGTGCCAGCAGGGTGGACAGGGGTGGCAATCAGCCCCAGCATTTT
TRBJ1-4	NA	NA	TRBV3-1/TRBV3-2	CASSRGLGDNEKLFF	TGTGCCAGCAGCCGTGGGTTGGGCGACAATGAAAAACTGTTTTTT
TRBJ1-2	TRBD1	NA	TRBV19	CASTRGTGVNYGYTF	TGTGCCAGCACTAGGGGGACAGGGGTGAACTATGGCTACACCTTC
TRBJ2-7	TRBD1	NA	TRBV24-1	CATSDARDRGTAQYF	TGTGCCACCAGTGATGCCCGGGACAGGGGGACAGCGCAGTACTTC
TRBJ1-1	NA	NA	TRBV6-5	CASTQGGSTEAFF	TGTGCCAGCACCCAAGGAGGGTCCACTGAAGCTTTCTTT
TRBJ1-1	TRBD1	NA	TRBV2	CASRNTGGTEAFF	TGTGCCAGCAGGAACACAGGGGGTACTGAAGCTTTCTTT
TRBJ2-3	TRBD2	NA	TRBV5-1	CASSSEIAGASDTQYF	TGCGCCAGCAGCTCTGAAATAGCGGGAGCGTCAGATACGCAGTATTTT
TRBJ1-2	TRBD1	NA	TRBV4-1	CASSPGHRTGGVYGYTF	TGCGCCAGCAGCCCAGGTCACAGAACAGGGGGGGTCTATGGCTACACCTTC
TRBJ1-5	NA	NA	TRBV28	CATKSTTLAQHF	TGTGCCACCAAAAGCACCACCCTAGCCCAGCATTTT
TRBJ2-5	NA	NA	TRBV12-3/TRBV12-4	CASNILYQETQYF	TGTGCCAGCAATATATTGTACCAAGAGACCCAGTACTTC
TRBJ2-5	TRBD1	NA	TRBV30	CAWYAPGQGETQYF	TGTGCCTGGTATGCACCGGGACAGGGAGAGACCCAGTACTTC
TRBJ2-3	TRBD2	NA	TRBV4-1	CASSQDSPTSLRTDTQYF	TGCGCCAGCAGCCAAGATAGCCCGACTAGCCTTCGGACAGATACGCAGTATTTT
TRBJ1-5	TRBD1	NA	TRBV14	CASSQGQGLNQPQHF	TGTGCCAGCAGCCAGGGACAGGGGCTCAATCAGCCCCAGCATTTT
TRBJ1-2	TRBD1	once	TRBV19	CASRTGNYGYTF	TGTGCCAGTCGGACAGGAAACTATGGCTACACCTTC
TRBJ1-1	NA	NA	TRBV28	CASSFRQSNTEAFF	TGTGCCAGCAGTTTTCGACAGTCGAACACTGAAGCTTTCTTT
TRBJ1-5	NA	NA	TRBV20-1	CSASQASNQPQHF	TGCAGTGCTAGTCAAGCGAGCAATCAGCCCCAGCATTTT
TRBJ2-6	NA	NA	TRBV4-1	CASYSGANVLTF	TGCGCCAGCTATTCTGGGGCCAACGTCCTGACTTTC
TRBJ2-1	TRBD2	NA	TRBV5-4	CASSPGTSGRSSYNEQFF	TGTGCCAGCAGCCCGGGGACTAGCGGGAGGAGCTCCTACAATGAGCAGTTCTTC
TRBJ2-1	TRBD2	once	TRBV15	CATSRVDGASGRQFF	TGTGCCACCAGCAGAGTTGACGGCGCTAGCGGGAGGCAGTTCTTC
TRBJ1-3	NA	NA	TRBV5-1	CASSPDSLDSGNTIYF	TGCGCCAGCAGCCCGGACAGCTTAGACTCTGGAAACACCATATATTTT
TRBJ2-7	TRBD2	NA	TRBV9	CASSVARLAGTGEQYF	TGTGCCAGCAGCGTAGCTAGACTAGCGGGAACCGGCGAGCAGTACTTC
TRBJ1-1	NA	NA	TRBV7-9	CASSLAPGSTEAFF	TGTGCCAGCAGCTTAGCGCCAGGAAGCACTGAAGCTTTCTTT
TRBJ1-2	TRBD1	NA	TRBV7-3	CASSSGPQGAGGYTF	TGTGCCAGCAGCTCCGGCCCACAGGGGGCTGGTGGCTACACCTTC
TRBJ1-1	TRBD1	few	TRBV28	CASSLEGGTGVWNTEAFF	TGTGCCAGCAGTTTGGAGGGGGGGACAGGGGTTTGGAACACTGAAGCTTTCTTT
TRBJ2-7	TRBD2	NA	TRBV3-1/TRBV3-2	CASSYWASGRYNEQYF	TGTGCCAGCAGTTACTGGGCTAGCGGGAGGTATAATGAGCAGTACTTC
TRBJ1-4	NA	NA	TRBV6-6	CASSRDGLGAAAARKLFF	TGTGCCAGCAGTCGGGACGGTCTAGGGGCGGCGGCGGCTAGGAAACTGTTTTTT
TRBJ2-7	NA	NA	TRBV5-1	CASSLAGVQYF	TGCGCCAGCAGCTTGGCCGGGGTGCAGTACTTC
TRBJ1-6	NA	NA	TRBV5-4	CASRRTEDNSPLHF	TGTGCCAGCAGGAGGACAGAGGATAATTCACCCCTCCACTTT
TRBJ1-1	NA	few	TRBV5-1	CASSLEQLNTEAFF	TGCGCCAGCAGCTTGGAACAGCTAAACACTGAAGCTTTCTTT
TRBJ2-3	TRBD2	NA	TRBV27	CASRGTSGRSDTQYF	TGTGCCAGCAGGGGAACTAGCGGGAGATCAGATACGCAGTATTTT
TRBJ1-3	NA	NA	TRBV13	CASSLGVGKGYF	TGTGCCAGCAGCTTAGGTGTGGGGAAGGGGTATTTT
TRBJ1-6	NA	NA	TRBV6-2/TRBV6-3	CASSYSPRAYNSPLHF	TGTGCCAGCAGTTACTCCCCGCGTGCTTATAATTCACCCCTCCACTTT
TRBJ2-7	NA	NA	TRBV5-4	CASSLEGPGEQYF	TGTGCCAGCAGCTTGGAGGGCCCGGGGGAGCAGTACTTC
TRBJ1-2	NA	NA	TRBV2	CASSAPGRGYTF	TGTGCCAGCAGTGCGCCAGGCAGAGGCTACACCTTC
TRBJ2-1	TRBD2	NA	TRBV19	CASSNRDYYNEQFF	TGTGCCAGTAGTAATCGGGACTACTACAATGAGCAGTTCTTC
TRBJ2-7	NA	NA	TRBV5-6	CASSLTRYEQYF	TGTGCCAGCAGCTTGACACGCTACGAGCAGTACTTC
TRBJ2-2	TRBD2	NA	TRBV7-3	CASSYTSGRSNRDTGELFF	TGTGCCAGCAGCTATACTAGCGGGAGGTCTAATAGGGACACCGGGGAGCTGTTTTTT
TRBJ2-3	NA	NA	TRBV3-1/TRBV3-2	CASTGSTDTQYF	TGTGCCAGCACGGGAAGCACAGATACGCAGTATTTT
TRBJ2-7	TRBD2	few	TRBV6-5	CASSYSSGSYEQYF	TGTGCCAGCAGTTACTCTAGCGGGAGCTACGAGCAGTACTTC
TRBJ2-7	NA	NA	TRBV12-3/TRBV12-4	CASTKDRPYEQYF	TGTGCCAGCACCAAGGACAGACCCTACGAGCAGTACTTC
TRBJ2-2	NA	NA	TRBV19	CASSIDRAPPGELFF	TGTGCCAGTAGTATAGATAGAGCCCCCCCCGGGGAGCTGTTTTTT
TRBJ2-7	TRBD2	NA	TRBV30	CAWSPRTRLYEQYF	TGTGCCTGGAGTCCTCGGACTAGGCTCTACGAGCAGTACTTC
TRBJ2-3	TRBD2	NA	TRBV5-1	CASSGLAGAPDTQYF	TGCGCCAGCAGCGGACTAGCGGGAGCCCCAGATACGCAGTATTTT
TRBJ1-1	NA	NA	TRBV28	CASSSWGGRMNTEAFF	TGTGCCAGCAGTTCATGGGGGGGGCGTATGAACACTGAAGCTTTCTTT
TRBJ2-1	TRBD2	NA	TRBV11-1	CASSSRAGGYNEQFF	TGTGCCAGCAGCTCTAGAGCGGGAGGTTACAATGAGCAGTTCTTC
TRBJ2-5	NA	NA	TRBV19	CASRQTPGETQYF	TGTGCCAGCAGGCAAACCCCCGGAGAGACCCAGTACTTC
TRBJ1-3	NA	few	TRBV7-2	CASSLIWGAGNTIYF	TGTGCCAGCAGCTTAATTTGGGGGGCTGGAAACACCATATATTTT
TRBJ2-7	NA	NA	TRBV27	CASSLGFGGSYEQYF	TGTGCCAGCAGTTTAGGGTTCGGAGGTTCCTACGAGCAGTACTTC
TRBJ1-1	NA	NA	TRBV29-1	CSAVPRQMNTEAFF	TGCAGCGCGGTGCCTCGACAGATGAACACTGAAGCTTTCTTT
TRBJ1-1	NA	NA	TRBV18	CASSPRRPAVGSMNTEAFF	TGTGCCAGCTCTCCCAGAAGGCCAGCGGTGGGGTCCATGAACACTGAAGCTTTCTTT
TRBJ2-7	TRBD1	NA	TRBV4-2	CASSPYRGPYEQYF	TGTGCCAGCAGCCCCTACAGGGGTCCCTACGAGCAGTACTTC